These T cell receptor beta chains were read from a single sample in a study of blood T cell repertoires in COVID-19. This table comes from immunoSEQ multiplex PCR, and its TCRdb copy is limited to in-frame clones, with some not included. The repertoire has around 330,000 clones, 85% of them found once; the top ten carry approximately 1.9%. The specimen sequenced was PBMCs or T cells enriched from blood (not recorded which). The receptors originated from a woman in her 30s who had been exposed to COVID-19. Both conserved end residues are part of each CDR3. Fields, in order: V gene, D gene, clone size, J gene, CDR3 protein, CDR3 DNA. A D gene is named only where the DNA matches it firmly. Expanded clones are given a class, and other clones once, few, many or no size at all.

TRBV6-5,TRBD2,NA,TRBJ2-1,CASSSGGAGEQFF,TGTGCCAGCTCTAGCGGGGGGGCCGGTGAGCAGTTCTTC
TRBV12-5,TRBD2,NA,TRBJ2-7,CASGPPGLAGEQYF,TGTGCTAGTGGACCCCCGGGACTAGCCGGCGAGCAGTACTTC
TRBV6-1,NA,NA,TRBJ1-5,CASSERGANQPQHF,TGTGCCAGCAGTGAAAGAGGAGCCAATCAGCCCCAGCATTTT
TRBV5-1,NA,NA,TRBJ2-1,CASSAQAGEQFF,TGCGCCAGCAGCGCTCAGGCAGGTGAGCAGTTCTTC
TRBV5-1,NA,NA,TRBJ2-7,CASSLGDRLDEQYF,TGCGCCAGCAGCTTGGGAGACAGGTTGGACGAGCAGTACTTC
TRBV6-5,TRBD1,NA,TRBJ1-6,CASRAPAGGNSPLHF,TGTGCCAGCAGGGCCCCGGCAGGGGGCAATTCACCCCTCCACTTT
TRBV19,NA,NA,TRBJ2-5,CASSISGRVMETQYF,TGTGCCAGTAGTATATCCGGCAGGGTGATGGAGACCCAGTACTTC
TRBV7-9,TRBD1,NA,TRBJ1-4,CASSLSTGGNEKLFF,TGTGCCAGCAGCTTATCGACAGGGGGGAATGAAAAACTGTTTTTT
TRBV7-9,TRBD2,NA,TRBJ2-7,CASSSTSGFYEQYF,TGTGCCAGCAGCTCGACTAGCGGATTCTACGAGCAGTACTTC
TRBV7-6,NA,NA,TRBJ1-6,CASSLPRDGSPLHF,TGTGCCAGCAGCTTACCCAGGGATGGATCACCCCTCCACTTT
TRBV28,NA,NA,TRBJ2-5,CASSSGGRSAETQYF,TGTGCCAGCAGTTCCGGGGGGCGATCAGCAGAGACCCAGTACTTC
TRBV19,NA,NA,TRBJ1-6,CASRMADLNSPLHF,TGTGCCAGTAGAATGGCAGATCTTAATTCACCCCTCCACTTT
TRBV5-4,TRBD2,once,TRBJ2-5,CASSKWTSVEETQYF,TGTGCCAGCAGCAAATGGACTAGCGTAGAGGAGACCCAGTACTTC
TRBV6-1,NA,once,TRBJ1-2,CASSESGQLYYGYTF,TGTGCCAGCAGTGAATCTGGACAGCTTTACTATGGCTACACCTTC
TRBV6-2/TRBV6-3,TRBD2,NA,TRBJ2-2,CASSYLAGDSYTGELFF,TGTGCCAGCAGTTACCTAGCGGGAGACTCGTACACCGGGGAGCTGTTTTTT
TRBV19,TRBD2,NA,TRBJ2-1,CASHKDPAGAYNEQFF,TGTGCCAGCCACAAAGACCCAGCGGGAGCCTACAATGAGCAGTTCTTC
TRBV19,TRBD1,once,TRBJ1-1,CASSAQGGGTEAFF,TGTGCCAGTAGTGCCCAGGGGGGAGGCACTGAAGCTTTCTTT
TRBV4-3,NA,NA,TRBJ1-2,CASSQDLRGLDGYTF,TGCGCCAGCAGCCAAGATTTGAGAGGGTTGGATGGCTACACCTTC
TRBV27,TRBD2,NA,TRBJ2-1,CASSPGTSGRGEQFF,TGTGCCAGCAGTCCGGGGACTAGCGGGAGAGGTGAGCAGTTCTTC
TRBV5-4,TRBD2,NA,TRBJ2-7,CASSSGTSGRSSYEQYF,TGTGCCAGCAGCTCAGGGACTAGCGGGAGGAGCTCCTACGAGCAGTACTTC
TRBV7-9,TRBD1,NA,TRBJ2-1,CASSPTGYNEQFF,TGTGCCAGCAGCCCGACAGGGTACAATGAGCAGTTCTTC
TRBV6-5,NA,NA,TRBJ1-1,CASSYPAGAVTEAFF,TGTGCCAGCAGTTACCCGGCAGGGGCGGTCACTGAAGCTTTCTTT
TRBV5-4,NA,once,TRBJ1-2,CASSFGDGGSYGYTF,TGTGCCAGCAGCTTCGGGGACGGGGGATCCTATGGCTACACCTTC
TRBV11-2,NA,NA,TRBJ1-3,CASSQAGNTIYF,TGTGCCAGCAGCCAGGCTGGAAACACCATATATTTT
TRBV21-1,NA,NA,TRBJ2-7,CASKQICSRNEQYF,TGTGCCAGCAAGCAAATATGTTCGCGAAACGAGCAGTACTTC
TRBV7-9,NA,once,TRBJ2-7,CASRRDGDEQYF,TGTGCCAGCAGGCGGGACGGCGACGAGCAGTACTTC
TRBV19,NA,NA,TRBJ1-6,CASTLAGINSPLHF,TGTGCCAGTACTTTGGCGGGGATCAATTCACCCCTCCACTTT
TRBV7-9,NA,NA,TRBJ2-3,CASSLTVSTDTQYF,TGTGCCAGCAGCTTAACAGTAAGCACAGATACGCAGTATTTT
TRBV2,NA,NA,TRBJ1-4,CASSFIEEEKLFF,TGTGCCAGCAGTTTTATAGAGGAAGAAAAACTGTTTTTT
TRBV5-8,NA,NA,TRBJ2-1,CASSSGMGGPSYNEQFF,TGTGCCAGCAGCTCGGGAATGGGGGGGCCCTCCTACAATGAGCAGTTCTTC
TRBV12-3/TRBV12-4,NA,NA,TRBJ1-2,CASKEDSNYGYTF,TGTGCCAGCAAGGAGGACAGCAACTATGGCTACACCTTC
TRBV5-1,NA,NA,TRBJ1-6,CASSLAGGNSPLHF,TGCGCCAGCAGCTTGGCGGGGGGAAATTCACCCCTCCACTTT